A selection of T cell receptor beta chains follows, all from one sample in a study of T-cell reconstitution after alpha-beta-depleted transplantation in children. TCRdb redid the calling of the PCR reads with MiXCR, one entry per CDR3 protein. This sample has a few hundred thousand distinct CDR3 sequences, with over 20% found just once. The material sequenced was PBMCs from the stem cell graft donor, taken from the stem cell graft. These receptors came from a human donor who donated a stem cell graft to a child with acute myeloid leukemia. The CDR3 runs from the conserved cysteine through the conserved F or W. D genes are given only for firm matches. Clone size is shown for a subset of rows, as once, few, many or a class of expanded clone.

j_gene: TRBJ2-1
d_gene: TRBD1
v_gene: TRBV12-3/TRBV12-4
abundance: NA
CDR3nt: TGTGCCAGCAGTTTCCGGGACAGGGGGCTCGGTGAGCAGTTCTTC
CDR3aa: CASSFRDRGLGEQFF

j_gene: TRBJ2-3
d_gene: NA
v_gene: TRBV15
abundance: few
CDR3nt: TGTGCCACCAGACGGAGGGTAGGAAGCACAGATACGCAGTATTTT
CDR3aa: CATRRRVGSTDTQYF

j_gene: TRBJ2-1
d_gene: TRBD2
v_gene: TRBV27
abundance: many
CDR3nt: TGTGCCAGCGGGGAGAGGGTGGGACTAGCGCGCTTTAGCTCCTACAATGAGCAGTTCTTC
CDR3aa: CASGERVGLARFSSYNEQFF

j_gene: TRBJ2-4
d_gene: TRBD2
v_gene: TRBV7-9
abundance: many
CDR3nt: TGTGCCAGCAGCCAGACTAGCGGGAGCCCCCCCAAGAGGATTCAGTACTTC
CDR3aa: CASSQTSGSPPKRIQYF

j_gene: TRBJ2-1
d_gene: TRBD2
v_gene: TRBV12-3/TRBV12-4
abundance: NA
CDR3nt: TGTGCCAGCACCAGAGGCAGACTAGCGGGAGAAGTTGAGCAGTTCTTC
CDR3aa: CASTRGRLAGEVEQFF

j_gene: TRBJ2-7
d_gene: NA
v_gene: TRBV7-9
abundance: NA
CDR3nt: TGTGCCAGCAGCTTTGACTTCTCCTACGAGCAGTACTTC
CDR3aa: CASSFDFSYEQYF

j_gene: TRBJ2-1
d_gene: TRBD1
v_gene: TRBV12-3/TRBV12-4
abundance: many
CDR3nt: TGTGCCAGCAGTCATACCGGGACAGACAATGAGCAGTTCTTC
CDR3aa: CASSHTGTDNEQFF

j_gene: TRBJ1-2
d_gene: NA
v_gene: TRBV12-3/TRBV12-4
abundance: NA
CDR3nt: TGTGCCAGCAGTTTCAAGGCTTACTATGGCTACACCTTC
CDR3aa: CASSFKAYYGYTF

j_gene: TRBJ2-7
d_gene: TRBD1
v_gene: TRBV6-5
abundance: NA
CDR3nt: TGTGCCAGCAGTTACTCTTCGGGACAGGGGTCCTACGAGCAGTACTTC
CDR3aa: CASSYSSGQGSYEQYF

j_gene: TRBJ2-5
d_gene: TRBD2
v_gene: TRBV24-1
abundance: few
CDR3nt: TGTGCCACCAGTGATCCTCTAGGCGGGAGGGCCGTGGAGACCCAGTACTTC
CDR3aa: CATSDPLGGRAVETQYF

j_gene: TRBJ2-3
d_gene: NA
v_gene: TRBV20-1
abundance: once
CDR3nt: TGCAGTGCTAGCAGCGGAAACACAGATACGCAGTATTTT
CDR3aa: CSASSGNTDTQYF

j_gene: TRBJ2-1
d_gene: TRBD2
v_gene: TRBV10-3
abundance: many
CDR3nt: TGTGCCATCTCGGGACTAGCTCTCCATGAGCAGTTCTTC
CDR3aa: CAISGLALHEQFF

j_gene: TRBJ2-4
d_gene: NA
v_gene: TRBV3-1
abundance: few
CDR3nt: TGTGCCAGCAGCCAAGGGATCTGGGACAAAAACATTCAGTACTTC
CDR3aa: CASSQGIWDKNIQYF

j_gene: TRBJ2-7
d_gene: NA
v_gene: TRBV10-3
abundance: many
CDR3nt: TGTGCCATCAGTGAGTCGATCGAATACGAGCAGTACTTC
CDR3aa: CAISESIEYEQYF

j_gene: TRBJ2-3
d_gene: TRBD2
v_gene: TRBV29-1
abundance: NA
CDR3nt: TGCAGCGTGGAAAAGGGACTAGCTAGCCTAAGCACAGATACGCAGTATTTT
CDR3aa: CSVEKGLASLSTDTQYF

j_gene: TRBJ2-2
d_gene: NA
v_gene: TRBV12-3/TRBV12-4
abundance: few
CDR3nt: TGTGCCAGCATTCTTAATGCATACACCGGGGAGCTGTTTTTT
CDR3aa: CASILNAYTGELFF

j_gene: TRBJ2-7
d_gene: TRBD2
v_gene: TRBV29-1
abundance: many
CDR3nt: TGCAGCGCTGCCGGGACTACCCTCGAGCAGTACTTC
CDR3aa: CSAAGTTLEQYF

j_gene: TRBJ2-6
d_gene: NA
v_gene: TRBV5-5
abundance: few
CDR3nt: TGTGCCAGCAGCTTAATGGCACCAGCCGCTGGGGCCAACGTCCTGACTTTC
CDR3aa: CASSLMAPAAGANVLTF

j_gene: TRBJ1-1
d_gene: TRBD1
v_gene: TRBV5-1
abundance: NA
CDR3nt: TGCGCCAGCAGCTATTGGACAGGGAGGCGGAACACTGAAGCTTTCTTT
CDR3aa: CASSYWTGRRNTEAFF

j_gene: TRBJ2-7
d_gene: NA
v_gene: TRBV29-1
abundance: NA
CDR3nt: TGCAGCGCCCGACAAGGTCTAGGCTACGAGCAGTACTTC
CDR3aa: CSARQGLGYEQYF

j_gene: TRBJ2-3
d_gene: NA
v_gene: TRBV7-9
abundance: NA
CDR3nt: TGTGCCAGCAGCGTCGGGACAAAAAGCACAGATACGCAGTATTTT
CDR3aa: CASSVGTKSTDTQYF